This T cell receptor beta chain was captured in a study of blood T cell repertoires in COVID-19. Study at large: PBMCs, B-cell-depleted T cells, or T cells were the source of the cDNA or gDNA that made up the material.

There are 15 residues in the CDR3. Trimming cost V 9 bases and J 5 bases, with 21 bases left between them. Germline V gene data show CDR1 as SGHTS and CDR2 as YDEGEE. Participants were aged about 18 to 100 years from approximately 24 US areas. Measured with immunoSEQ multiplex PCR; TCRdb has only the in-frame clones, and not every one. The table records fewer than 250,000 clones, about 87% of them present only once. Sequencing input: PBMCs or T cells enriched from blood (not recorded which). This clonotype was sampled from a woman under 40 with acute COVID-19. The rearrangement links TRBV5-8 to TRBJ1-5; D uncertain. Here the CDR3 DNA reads TGTGCCACCCCATATGAGGGTGAAGTCCATCAGCCCCAGCATTTT. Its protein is CATPYEGEVHQPQHF.